The entry below gives a single T cell receptor (beta chain) sequence along with its context. This entry belongs to a study of CD8 T cells in Susac syndrome. The RNA, about 0.5 to 1 ug, was put through reverse transcription using random hexamers. The TCR beta CDR3 was amplified by immunoSEQ multiplex PCR across 54 Vbeta, 13 Jbeta. One entry per CDR3 protein results from TCRdb running MiXCR on the immunoSEQ multiplex PCR reads. The data hold more than 150,000 distinct CDR3 sequences, with about 91% observed a single time. Sequenced input: CD4+ T cells from PBMCs. This sequence was found in a human donor in good health.

CDR3 bases: TGTGCCAGCAGCTTAGGAGGACAGGTGGGTCAGCCCCAGCATTTT. It codes for CASSLGGQVGQPQHF. J is TRBJ1-5 and V is TRBV7-9; 7 bases fit TRBD1. The germline CDR1 and CDR2 sequences are SEHNR and FQNEAQ (reference sequence). This CDR3 has 15 amino acids. Trimming cost V 1 base and J 6 bases; bases outside gene matches: 6.